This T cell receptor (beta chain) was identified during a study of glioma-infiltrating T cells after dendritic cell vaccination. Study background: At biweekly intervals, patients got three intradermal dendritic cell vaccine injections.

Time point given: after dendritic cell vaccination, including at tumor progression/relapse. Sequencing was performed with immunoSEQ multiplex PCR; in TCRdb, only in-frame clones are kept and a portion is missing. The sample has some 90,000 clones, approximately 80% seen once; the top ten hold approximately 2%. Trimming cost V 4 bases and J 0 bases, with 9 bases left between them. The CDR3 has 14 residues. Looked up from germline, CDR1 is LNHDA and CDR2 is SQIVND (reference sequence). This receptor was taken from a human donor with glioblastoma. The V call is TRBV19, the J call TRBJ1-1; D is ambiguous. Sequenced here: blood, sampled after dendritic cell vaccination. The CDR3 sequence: CASSTRGLNTEAFF. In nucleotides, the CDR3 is TGTGCCAGTAGTACCCGCGGGTTGAACACTGAAGCTTTCTTT.